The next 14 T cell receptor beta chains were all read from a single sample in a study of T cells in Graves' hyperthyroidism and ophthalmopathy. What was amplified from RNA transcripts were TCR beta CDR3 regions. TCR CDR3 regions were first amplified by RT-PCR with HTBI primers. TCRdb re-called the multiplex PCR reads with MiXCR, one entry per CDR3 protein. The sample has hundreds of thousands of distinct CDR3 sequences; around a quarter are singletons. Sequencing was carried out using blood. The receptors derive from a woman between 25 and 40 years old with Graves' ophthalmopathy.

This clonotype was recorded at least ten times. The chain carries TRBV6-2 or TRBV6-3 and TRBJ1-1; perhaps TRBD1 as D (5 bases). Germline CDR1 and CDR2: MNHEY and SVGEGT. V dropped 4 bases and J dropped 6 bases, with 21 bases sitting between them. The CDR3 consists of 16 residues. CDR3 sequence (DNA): TGTGCCAGCAGTTGGGACGGAACCTCCGGGAATCCTGAAGCTTTCTTT. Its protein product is CASSWDGTSGNPEAFF.

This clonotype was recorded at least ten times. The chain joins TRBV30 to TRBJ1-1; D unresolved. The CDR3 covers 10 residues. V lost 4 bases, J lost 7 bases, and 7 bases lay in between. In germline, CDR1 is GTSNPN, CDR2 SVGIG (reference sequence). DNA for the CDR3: TGTGCCTGGAACCGTAATGAAGCTTTCTTT. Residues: CAWNRNEAFF.

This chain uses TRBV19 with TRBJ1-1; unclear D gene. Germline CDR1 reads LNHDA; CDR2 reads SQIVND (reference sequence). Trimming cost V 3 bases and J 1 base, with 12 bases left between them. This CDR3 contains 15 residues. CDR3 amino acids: CASSIGVGPNTEAFF. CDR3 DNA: TGTGCCAGTAGTATCGGGGTAGGGCCGAACACTGAAGCTTTCTTT.

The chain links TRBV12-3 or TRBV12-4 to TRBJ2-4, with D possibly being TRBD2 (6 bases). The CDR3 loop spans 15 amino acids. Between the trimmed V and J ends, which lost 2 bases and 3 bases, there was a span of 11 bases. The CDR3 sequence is CASSLPGEVKNIQYF. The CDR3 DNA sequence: TGTGCCAGCAGTTTACCGGGGGAGGTCAAAAACATTCAGTACTTC.

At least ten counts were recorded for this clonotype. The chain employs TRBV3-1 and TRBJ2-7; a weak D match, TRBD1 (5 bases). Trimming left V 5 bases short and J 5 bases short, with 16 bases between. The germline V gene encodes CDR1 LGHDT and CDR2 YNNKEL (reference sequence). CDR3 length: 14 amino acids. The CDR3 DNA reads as TGTGCCAGCAGCGGTGGGCAGGGCGGCGACGAGCAGTACTTC. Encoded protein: CASSGGQGGDEQYF.

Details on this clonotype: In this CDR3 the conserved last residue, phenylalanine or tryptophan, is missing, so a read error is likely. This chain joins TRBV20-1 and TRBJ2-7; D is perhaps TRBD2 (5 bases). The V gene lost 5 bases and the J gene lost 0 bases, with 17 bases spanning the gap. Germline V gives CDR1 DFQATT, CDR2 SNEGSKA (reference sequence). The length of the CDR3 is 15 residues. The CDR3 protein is CSALRPLGDSYEQYY. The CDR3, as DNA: TGCAGTGCTTTGCGCCCATTGGGAGACTCCTACGAGCAGTACTAC.

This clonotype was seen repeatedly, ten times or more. The CDR3 spells CASSHRQGQGDYGYTF. The CDR3 DNA follows: TGTGCCAGTAGTCATCGACAAGGACAGGGGGACTATGGCTACACCTTC. The J gene is TRBJ1-2, the V gene TRBV19, with 10 bases identical to TRBD1. CDR1 and CDR2 (germline): LNHDA, SQIVND (reference sequence). The CDR3 has 16 residues. Germline trimming cut 5 bases from V and 3 bases from J; bases unmatched to any gene: 9. The full variable domain, its missing parts supplied by reference TRBV19 and TRBJ1-2, is DGGITQSPKYLFRKEGQNVTLSCEQNLNHDAMYWYRQDPGQGLRLIYYSQIVNDFQKGDIAEGYSVSREKKESFPLTVTSAQKNPTAFYLCASSHRQGQGDYGYTFGSGTRLTVV.

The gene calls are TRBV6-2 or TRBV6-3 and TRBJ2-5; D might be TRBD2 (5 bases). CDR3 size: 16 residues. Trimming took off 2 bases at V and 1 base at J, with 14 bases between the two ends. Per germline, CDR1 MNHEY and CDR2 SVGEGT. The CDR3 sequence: CASSYQASLVQETQYF. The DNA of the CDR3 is TGTGCCAGCAGTTACCAAGCGTCACTAGTCCAAGAGACCCAGTACTTC.

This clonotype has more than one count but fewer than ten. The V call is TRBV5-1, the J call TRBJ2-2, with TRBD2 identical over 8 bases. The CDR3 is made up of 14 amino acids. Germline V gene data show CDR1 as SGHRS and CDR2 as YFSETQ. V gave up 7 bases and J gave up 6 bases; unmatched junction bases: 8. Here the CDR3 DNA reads TGCGCCAGCCATGCGGGGGGTCTGGCCGGGGAGCTGTTTTTT. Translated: CASHAGGLAGELFF.

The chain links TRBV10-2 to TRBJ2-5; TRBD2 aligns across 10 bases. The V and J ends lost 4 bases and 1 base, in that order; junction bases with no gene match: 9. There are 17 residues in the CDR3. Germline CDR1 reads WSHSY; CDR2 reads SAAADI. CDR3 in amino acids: CASSVGVAGGFQETQYF. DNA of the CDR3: TGCGCCAGCAGTGTAGGGGTAGCGGGGGGCTTCCAAGAGACCCAGTACTTC.

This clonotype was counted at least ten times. For the CDR3, the DNA is TGTGCCAGCAGGCGTGGGGACAGACGCTACGAGCAGTACTTC. Its translation: CASRRGDRRYEQYF. The chain links TRBV7-2 to TRBJ2-7; 7 bases fit TRBD1. With V trimmed by 6 bases and J by 3 bases, 8 bases remained unmatched. Germline V gene data show CDR1 as SGHTA and CDR2 as FQGNSA. The CDR3 extends over 14 amino acids.

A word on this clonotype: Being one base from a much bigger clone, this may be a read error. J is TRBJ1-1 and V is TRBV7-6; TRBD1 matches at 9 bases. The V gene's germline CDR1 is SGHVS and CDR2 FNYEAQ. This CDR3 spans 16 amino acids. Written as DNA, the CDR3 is TGTGCCAGCAGCTTATTGACAGGGGGGATGAACACTGAAGTTTTCTTT. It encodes CASSLLTGGMNTEVFF.

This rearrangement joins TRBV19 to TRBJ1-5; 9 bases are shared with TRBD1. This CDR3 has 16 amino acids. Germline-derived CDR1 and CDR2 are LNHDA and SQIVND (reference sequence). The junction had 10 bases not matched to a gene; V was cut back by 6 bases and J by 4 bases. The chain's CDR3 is CASSRRGQGLNQPQHF. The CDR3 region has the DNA TGTGCCAGTAGCCGTCGGGGACAGGGCTTAAATCAGCCCCAGCATTTT.

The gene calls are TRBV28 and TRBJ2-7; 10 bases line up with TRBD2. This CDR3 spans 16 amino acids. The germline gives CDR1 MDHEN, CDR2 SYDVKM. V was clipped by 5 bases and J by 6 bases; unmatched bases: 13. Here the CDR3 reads CASSPVTSGKGGEQYF. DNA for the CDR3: TGTGCCAGCAGTCCCGTTACTAGCGGGAAGGGGGGCGAGCAGTACTTC.